The text below deals with one T cell receptor beta chain. This sample is drawn from a study of shared clonotypes between healthy human individuals. Sequenced by immunoSEQ multiplex PCR; TCRdb stores in-frame clones only, minus some. This table has nearly 1,000,000 clones, about 80% appearing once. With 1 base removed from V and 0 bases from J, the gap between germline ends came to 13 bases. CDR1 and CDR2 (germline): MNHNS, SASEGT. The CDR3 length is 18 residues. Sequencing was performed on memory CD4+ T cells sorted from blood. Regarding subset: CD45RA-negative fraction. This TCR was sampled from a man younger than 35 in good health. This chain connects TRBV6-1 to TRBJ1-6; D gene uncertain. The DNA for the CDR3 is TGTGCCAGCAGTGAAGTCGAAAGGGCGAGCTCCTATAATTCACCCCTCCACTTT. Protein sequence: CASSEVERASSYNSPLHF.